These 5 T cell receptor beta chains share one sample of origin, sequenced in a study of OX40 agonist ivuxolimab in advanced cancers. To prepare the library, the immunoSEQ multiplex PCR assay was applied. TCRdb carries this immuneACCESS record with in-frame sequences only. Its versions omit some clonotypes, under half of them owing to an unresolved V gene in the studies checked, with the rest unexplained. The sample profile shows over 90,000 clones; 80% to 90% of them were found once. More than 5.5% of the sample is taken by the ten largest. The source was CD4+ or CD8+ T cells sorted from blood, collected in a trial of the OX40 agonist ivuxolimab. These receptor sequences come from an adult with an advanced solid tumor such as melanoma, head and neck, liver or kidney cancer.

The CDR3 DNA follows: TGCGCCACCAAAAGACAGGAGGCTGAAAAACTGTTTTTT. It yields the protein CATKRQEAEKLFF. The rearrangement uses TRBV10-2 and TRBJ1-4; maybe TRBD1 (6 bases). Germline CDR1 WSHSY, CDR2 SAAADI. This CDR3 spans 13 amino acids. Trimming pared 10 bases from V and 7 bases from J, leaving 16 bases between.

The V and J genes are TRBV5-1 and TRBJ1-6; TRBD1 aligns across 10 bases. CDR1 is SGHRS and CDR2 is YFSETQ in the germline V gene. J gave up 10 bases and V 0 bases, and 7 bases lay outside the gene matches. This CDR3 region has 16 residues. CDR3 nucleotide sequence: TGCGCCAGCAGCTTGGGCGAGACAGGGGGCGGCTCACCCCTCCACTTT. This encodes CASSLGETGGGSPLHF.

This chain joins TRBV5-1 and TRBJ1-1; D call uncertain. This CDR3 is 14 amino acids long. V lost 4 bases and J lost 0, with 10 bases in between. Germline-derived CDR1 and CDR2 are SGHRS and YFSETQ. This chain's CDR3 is CASSPLPMNTEAFF. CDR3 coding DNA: TGCGCCAGCAGCCCCCTCCCCATGAACACTGAAGCTTTCTTT. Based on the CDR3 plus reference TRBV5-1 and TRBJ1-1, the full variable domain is KAGVTQTPRYLIKTRGQQVTLSCSPISGHRSVSWYQQTPGQGLQFLFEYFSETQRNKGNFPGRFSGRQFSNSRSEMNVSTLELGDSALYLCASSPLPMNTEAFFGQGTRLTVV.

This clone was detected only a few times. The CDR3 DNA follows: TGTGCCAGCAGCTGGACAGCGAACACTGAAGCTTTCTTT. Translating it yields CASSWTANTEAFF. This rearrangement joins TRBV7-9 to TRBJ1-1; D may be TRBD1 (6 bases). Germline V gives CDR1 SEHNR, CDR2 FQNEAQ (reference sequence). This CDR3 is built from 13 residues. With 4 bases removed from V and 1 base from J, the gap between germline ends came to 7 bases.

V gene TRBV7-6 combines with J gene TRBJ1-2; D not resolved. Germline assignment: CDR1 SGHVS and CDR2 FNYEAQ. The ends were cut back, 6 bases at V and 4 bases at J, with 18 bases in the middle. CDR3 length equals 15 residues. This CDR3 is CASSPMEYRGYGYTF. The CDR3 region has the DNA TGTGCCAGCAGTCCTATGGAATATCGGGGCTATGGCTACACCTTC. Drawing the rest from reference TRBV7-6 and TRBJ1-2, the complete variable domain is GAGVSQSPRYKVTKRGQDVALRCDPISGHVSLYWYRQALGQGPEFLTYFNYEAQQDKSGLPNDRFSAERPEGSISTLTIQRTEQRDSAMYRCASSPMEYRGYGYTFGSGTRLTVV.